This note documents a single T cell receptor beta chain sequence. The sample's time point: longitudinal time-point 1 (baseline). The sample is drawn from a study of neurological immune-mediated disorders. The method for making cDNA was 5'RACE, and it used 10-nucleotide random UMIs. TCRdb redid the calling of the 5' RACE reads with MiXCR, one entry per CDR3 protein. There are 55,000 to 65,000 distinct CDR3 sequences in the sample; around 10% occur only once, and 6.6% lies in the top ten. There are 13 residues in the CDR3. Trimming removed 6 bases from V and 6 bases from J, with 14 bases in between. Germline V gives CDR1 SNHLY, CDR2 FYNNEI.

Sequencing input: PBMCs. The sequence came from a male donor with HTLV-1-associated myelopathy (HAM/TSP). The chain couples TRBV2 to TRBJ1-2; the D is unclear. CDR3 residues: CASSSSSRDGYTF. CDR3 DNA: TGTGCCAGCAGCTCTTCCAGTAGAGATGGCTACACCTTC.